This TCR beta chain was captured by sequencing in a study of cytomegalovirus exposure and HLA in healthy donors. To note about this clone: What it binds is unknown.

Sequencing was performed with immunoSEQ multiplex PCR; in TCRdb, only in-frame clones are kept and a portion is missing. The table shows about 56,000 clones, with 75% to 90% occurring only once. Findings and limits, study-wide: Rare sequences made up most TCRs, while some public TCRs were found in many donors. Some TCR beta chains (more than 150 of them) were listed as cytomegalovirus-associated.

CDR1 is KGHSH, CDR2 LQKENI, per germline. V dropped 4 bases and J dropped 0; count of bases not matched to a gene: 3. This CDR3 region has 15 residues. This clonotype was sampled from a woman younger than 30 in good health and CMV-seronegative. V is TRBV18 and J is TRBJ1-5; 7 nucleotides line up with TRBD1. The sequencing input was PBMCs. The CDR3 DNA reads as TGTGCCAGCTCACTGGGACAGTATAGCAATCAGCCCCAGCATTTT. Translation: CASSLGQYSNQPQHF.